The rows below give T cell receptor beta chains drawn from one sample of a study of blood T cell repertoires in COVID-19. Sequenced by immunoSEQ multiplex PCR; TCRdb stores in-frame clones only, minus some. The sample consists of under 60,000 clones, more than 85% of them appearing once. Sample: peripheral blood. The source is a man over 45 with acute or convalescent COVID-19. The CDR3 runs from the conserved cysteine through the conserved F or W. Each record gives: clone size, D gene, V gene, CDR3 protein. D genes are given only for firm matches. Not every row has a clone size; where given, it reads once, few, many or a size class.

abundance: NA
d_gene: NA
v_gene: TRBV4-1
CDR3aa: CASSPSTGFYEQYF

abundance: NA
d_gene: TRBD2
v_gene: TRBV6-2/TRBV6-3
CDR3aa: CASSYTGGRNEQYF

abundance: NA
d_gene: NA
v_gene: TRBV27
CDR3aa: CASSFRLSQPQHF

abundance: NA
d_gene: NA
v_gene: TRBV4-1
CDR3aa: CASSQDDSGIYNEQFF

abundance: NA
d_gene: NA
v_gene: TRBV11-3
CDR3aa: CASSLGVSVSGELFF

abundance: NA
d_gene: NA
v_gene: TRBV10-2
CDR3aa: CASSEWEPPLHF

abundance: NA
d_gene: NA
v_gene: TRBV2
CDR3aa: CASSVLGGRTDTQYF

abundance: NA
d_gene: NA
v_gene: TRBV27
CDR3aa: CASSRPGRETQYF

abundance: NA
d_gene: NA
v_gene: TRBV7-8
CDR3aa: CASSLGAGSADYEQYF

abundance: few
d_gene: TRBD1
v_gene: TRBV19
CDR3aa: CASSTLGTGDMNTEAFF

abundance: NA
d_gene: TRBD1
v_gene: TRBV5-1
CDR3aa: CASSSGQAQETQYF

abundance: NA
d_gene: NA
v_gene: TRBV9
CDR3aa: CASSLQPISPGGAYYEQYF

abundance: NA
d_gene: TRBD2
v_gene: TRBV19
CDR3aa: CASSIRGAGEETQYF

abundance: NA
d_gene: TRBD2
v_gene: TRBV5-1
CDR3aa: CASSLSGRAGTGELFF

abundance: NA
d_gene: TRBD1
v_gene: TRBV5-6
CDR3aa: CASSSGQAGANEKLFF

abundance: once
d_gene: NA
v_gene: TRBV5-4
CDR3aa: CASSYYRFYSNQPQHF